Listed below are T cell receptor beta chains from one sample, sequenced in a study of shared T cell receptors in the human thymus. Here immunoSEQ multiplex PCR was the method, and the copy in TCRdb shows in-frame clones only, minus some. The sample has hundreds of thousands of clones; around 87% are singletons. The data were also submitted as part of a second study, on human thymus T cells.

Sequences were obtained from thymocytes. Receptors were obtained from a boy younger than two with a congenital heart defect. Each CDR3 is given with its conserved first and last residue. D genes are given only for firm matches. Clone size is shown for a subset of rows, as once, few, many or a class of expanded clone.

TRBV4-2	TRBJ1-4	NA	NA	CASSQVVAATNEKLFF	TGTGCCAGCAGCCAAGTTGTGGCAGCAACTAATGAAAAACTGTTTTTT
TRBV19	TRBJ1-4	once	NA	CASSIDLPFPVKLFF	TGTGCCAGTAGTATAGATCTCCCTTTCCCGGTAAAACTGTTTTTT
TRBV7-6	TRBJ1-1	NA	TRBD1	CASSPGQGSEAFF	TGTGCCAGCAGCCCGGGACAGGGGTCTGAAGCTTTCTTT
TRBV29-1	TRBJ2-3	NA	TRBD2	CSVEGVRGGSTQYF	TGCAGCGTTGAAGGGGTGCGGGGGGGGAGTACGCAGTATTTT
TRBV5-6	TRBJ1-2	NA	NA	CASSQNRDTPFGYGYTF	TGTGCCAGCAGCCAAAACCGGGACACCCCTTTTGGCTATGGCTACACCTTC
TRBV27	TRBJ2-1	NA	NA	CASSQGNEQFF	TGTGCCAGCAGTCAGGGTAATGAGCAGTTCTTC
TRBV30	TRBJ2-3	NA	TRBD2	CAWSVLAGAPDTQYF	TGTGCCTGGAGTGTACTAGCGGGAGCCCCAGATACGCAGTATTTT
TRBV7-9	TRBJ2-1	NA	TRBD2	CASSTRLAGGPSSGGEQFF	TGTGCCAGCAGCACCCGACTAGCGGGAGGGCCATCCTCGGGCGGTGAGCAGTTCTTC
TRBV27	TRBJ2-5	NA	TRBD2	CASMPPGGRVGETQYF	TGTGCCAGCATGCCCCCGGGCGGGAGGGTCGGGGAGACCCAGTACTTC
TRBV4-1	TRBJ2-3	NA	NA	CASSHPLGGALPQTTQYF	TGCGCCAGCAGCCATCCGTTGGGGGGGGCTCTCCCCCAGACAACGCAGTATTTT
TRBV6-5	TRBJ2-7	NA	TRBD2	CASSYSLAGGPSEQYF	TGTGCCAGCAGTTACTCACTAGCGGGTGGTCCCTCCGAGCAGTACTTC
TRBV6-1	TRBJ2-7	NA	NA	CASSDLLADPYEQYF	TGTGCCAGCAGTGACCTGCTAGCTGACCCCTACGAGCAGTACTTC
TRBV15	TRBJ2-7	NA	TRBD1	CATSRRTGRTYEQYF	TGTGCCACCAGCCGGAGGACAGGCCGAACCTACGAGCAGTACTTC
TRBV5-6	TRBJ1-1	NA	NA	CASSSKTGWGGDTEAFF	TGTGCCAGCAGCTCAAAAACAGGGTGGGGAGGGGACACTGAAGCTTTCTTT
TRBV5-4	TRBJ2-5	once	NA	CASSAQGLPLKETQYF	TGTGCCAGCAGCGCACAGGGTCTCCCACTAAAAGAGACCCAGTACTTC
TRBV7-2	TRBJ2-7	NA	NA	CASSQTSYLARYEQYF	TGTGCCAGCAGTCAAACGTCGTACTTAGCGAGGTACGAGCAGTACTTC
TRBV5-1	TRBJ2-7	NA	TRBD2	CASSLGGSNSEQYF	TGCGCCAGCAGCTTAGGCGGGAGTAACAGCGAGCAGTACTTC
TRBV2	TRBJ2-7	NA	TRBD1	CASSGGGTGTGGPYEQYF	TGTGCCAGCAGTGGGGGGGGTACCGGGACAGGGGGCCCCTACGAGCAGTACTTC
TRBV5-5	TRBJ2-7	NA	TRBD1	CASSSEASQGSYEQYF	TGTGCCAGCAGCTCCGAAGCTTCACAGGGGTCCTACGAGCAGTACTTC
TRBV6-5	TRBJ2-5	NA	TRBD2	CASSYPDPSGKETQYF	TGTGCCAGCAGTTACCCGGATCCTAGCGGGAAAGAGACCCAGTACTTC
TRBV5-4	TRBJ2-7	NA	TRBD1	CASSQDRPQGTRPYEQYF	TGTGCCAGCAGCCAAGACCGACCACAGGGGACCCGGCCCTACGAGCAGTACTTC
TRBV28	TRBJ1-2	NA	TRBD1	CASSAHRGHYGYTF	TGTGCCAGCAGTGCCCACAGGGGGCACTATGGCTACACCTTC
TRBV27	TRBJ2-7	NA	TRBD2	CASIGRTGTSGRYEQYF	TGTGCCAGCATTGGCCGCACCGGGACTAGCGGGAGATACGAGCAGTACTTC
TRBV5-6	TRBJ2-7	once	NA	CASSLKGDPYYEQYF	TGTGCCAGCAGCTTGAAGGGGGACCCATACTACGAGCAGTACTTC
TRBV7-2	TRBJ1-2	once	NA	CASSLVSVGERVDGYTF	TGTGCCAGCAGCTTAGTTTCTGTTGGGGAGCGGGTCGATGGCTACACCTTC
TRBV28	TRBJ1-5	NA	TRBD1	CASSRLRDRESQPQHF	TGTGCCAGCAGCCGACTTCGGGACAGGGAGTCTCAGCCCCAGCATTTT
TRBV6-4	TRBJ2-2	NA	TRBD1	CASSEGGQGNTGELFF	TGTGCCAGCAGTGAGGGGGGACAGGGGAACACCGGGGAGCTGTTTTTT
TRBV6-1	TRBJ1-4	once	TRBD1	CASSLRTGSNEKLFF	TGTGCCAGCAGTTTGCGGACAGGCTCCAATGAAAAACTGTTTTTT
TRBV7-2	TRBJ1-1	NA	NA	CASSWWCGAAEAFF	TGTGCCAGCAGCTGGTGGTGTGGGGCCGCCGAAGCTTTCTTT
TRBV7-9	TRBJ1-3	NA	TRBD1	CASSWDRTHGNTIYF	TGTGCCAGCAGTTGGGACAGGACCCATGGAAACACCATATATTTT
TRBV6-1	TRBJ2-3	NA	TRBD2	CASSGSGSADTQYF	TGTGCCAGCAGTGGGAGCGGGAGTGCAGATACGCAGTATTTT
TRBV11-2	TRBJ2-1	NA	TRBD2	CASSWTGTKDEQFF	TGTGCCAGCAGCTGGACCGGGACTAAGGATGAGCAGTTCTTC
TRBV30	TRBJ2-2	NA	NA	CAWSPTGHGGELFF	TGTGCCTGGAGCCCGACTGGTCACGGCGGGGAGCTGTTTTTT
TRBV20-1	TRBJ1-2	NA	NA	CSAPIYGYTF	TGCAGTGCCCCAATCTATGGCTACACCTTC
TRBV5-1	TRBJ1-2	NA	TRBD1	CASSLSQGARGYTF	TGCGCCAGCAGCTTATCCCAGGGGGCGAGGGGCTACACCTTC
TRBV29-1	TRBJ1-3	NA	NA	CSVEGFWSEEHYSGNTIYF	TGCAGCGTTGAAGGCTTCTGGTCAGAGGAGCATTACTCTGGAAACACCATATATTTT
TRBV10-2	TRBJ2-1	NA	TRBD2	CASRETTSGAYNEQFF	TGCGCCAGCAGAGAAACGACTAGCGGGGCCTACAATGAGCAGTTCTTC
TRBV29-1	TRBJ2-2	NA	NA	CSVTSANTGELFF	TGCAGCGTAACGAGTGCGAACACCGGGGAGCTGTTTTTT
TRBV4-3	TRBJ2-1	NA	NA	CASSQDPPVGGGVYNEQFF	TGCGCCAGCAGCCAAGATCCCCCGGTAGGTGGCGGGGTCTACAATGAGCAGTTCTTC
TRBV14	TRBJ2-7	NA	NA	CASSQVLAASSYEQYF	TGTGCCAGCAGCCAGGTGCTAGCCGCGAGCTCCTACGAGCAGTACTTC
TRBV4-1	TRBJ2-3	once	TRBD1	CASSPRDRDPDTQYF	TGCGCCAGCAGCCCACGGGACAGGGACCCAGATACGCAGTATTTT
TRBV19	TRBJ2-1	NA	NA	CASSLRLEGNGDEQFF	TGTGCCAGTAGTCTCCGCTTAGAGGGAAACGGCGATGAGCAGTTCTTC
TRBV7-9	TRBJ2-3	NA	TRBD2	CASSSSGSDRSDTQYF	TGTGCCAGCAGCTCTAGCGGGAGCGATCGGTCAGATACGCAGTATTTT
TRBV30	TRBJ2-1	NA	TRBD2	CAWTGTSENNEQFF	TGTGCCTGGACTGGGACTAGCGAGAACAATGAGCAGTTCTTC
TRBV6-4	TRBJ1-6	few	TRBD1	CASSDSSTGGRDSPLHF	TGTGCCAGCAGTGACTCAAGTACAGGGGGCCGGGATTCACCCCTCCACTTT
TRBV28	TRBJ2-3	NA	NA	CASTSPQGFRTDTQYF	TGTGCCAGCACCTCCCCCCAGGGGTTCCGCACAGATACGCAGTATTTT
TRBV9	TRBJ2-7	NA	NA	CASSVRGTGEQYF	TGTGCCAGCAGCGTTAGGGGCACAGGGGAGCAGTACTTC
TRBV19	TRBJ1-2	once	TRBD1	CASSEAGTGSGYTF	TGTGCCAGTAGTGAGGCCGGGACAGGGAGCGGCTACACCTTC
TRBV7-2	TRBJ1-1	NA	TRBD1	CASSEQLTVQGMNTEAFF	TGTGCCAGCAGCGAACAACTCACAGTACAGGGGATGAACACTGAAGCTTTCTTT
TRBV5-4	TRBJ1-1	NA	NA	CASSLGSMQGTEAFF	TGTGCCAGCAGCTTGGGTAGTATGCAGGGGACTGAAGCTTTCTTT
TRBV7-2	TRBJ1-2	NA	TRBD1	CASSLSRDRIYLWGYTF	TGTGCCAGCAGCCTCTCCCGGGACAGGATCTATTTATGGGGCTACACCTTC